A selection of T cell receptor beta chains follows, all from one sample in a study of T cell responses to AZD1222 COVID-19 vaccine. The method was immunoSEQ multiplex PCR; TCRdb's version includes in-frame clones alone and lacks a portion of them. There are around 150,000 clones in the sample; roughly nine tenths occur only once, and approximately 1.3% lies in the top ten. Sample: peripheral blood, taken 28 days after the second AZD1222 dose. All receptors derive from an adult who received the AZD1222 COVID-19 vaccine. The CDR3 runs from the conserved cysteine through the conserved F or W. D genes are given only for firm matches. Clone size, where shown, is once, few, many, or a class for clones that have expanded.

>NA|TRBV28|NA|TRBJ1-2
CASSWLAGQTFHNYGYTF
TGTGCCAGCAGCTGGTTGGCCGGACAGACGTTTCATAACTATGGCTACACCTTC
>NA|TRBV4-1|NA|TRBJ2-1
CASSPTIATSYNEQFF
TGCGCCAGCAGCCCCACTATAGCGACCTCCTACAATGAGCAGTTCTTC
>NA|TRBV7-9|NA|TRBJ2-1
CASSLGGGGEQFF
TGTGCCAGCAGCTTAGGGGGTGGCGGTGAGCAGTTCTTC
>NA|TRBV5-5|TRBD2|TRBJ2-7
CASSEGHSGRAWLEQYF
TGTGCCAGCAGTGAGGGCCATAGCGGGAGGGCCTGGTTAGAGCAGTACTTC
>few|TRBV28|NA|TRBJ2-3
CASAFTRVPDTQYF
TGTGCCAGCGCCTTTACCCGGGTCCCGGATACGCAGTATTTT
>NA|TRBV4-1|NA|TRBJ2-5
CASSQRLDQETQYF
TGCGCCAGCAGCCAGAGACTAGATCAAGAGACCCAGTACTTC
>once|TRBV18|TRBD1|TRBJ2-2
CASSPGQLELNTGELFF
TGTGCCAGCTCACCGGGACAGTTAGAACTAAACACCGGGGAGCTGTTTTTT
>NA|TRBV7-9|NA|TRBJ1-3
CASSRTGDSGNTIYF
TGTGCCAGCAGCCGCACAGGAGACTCTGGAAACACCATATATTTT
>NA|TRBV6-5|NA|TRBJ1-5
CASSYAGGNNQPQHF
TGTGCCAGCAGTTACGCCGGAGGGAACAATCAGCCCCAGCATTTT
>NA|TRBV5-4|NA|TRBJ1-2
CASSGGNSSLYGYTF
TGTGCCAGCAGCGGGGGGAACTCGTCGCTCTATGGCTACACCTTC
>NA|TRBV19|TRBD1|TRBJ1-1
CASSSGQAKTEAFF
TGTGCCAGTAGTAGTGGACAGGCGAAAACTGAAGCTTTCTTT
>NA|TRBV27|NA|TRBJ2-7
CASSFRDEQYF
TGTGCCAGCAGTTTCCGAGACGAGCAGTACTTC
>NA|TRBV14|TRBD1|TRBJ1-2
CASSQGQGVFGYTF
TGTGCCAGCAGCCAGGGACAGGGGGTATTTGGCTACACCTTC
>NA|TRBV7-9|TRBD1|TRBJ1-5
CASSATDRGLSNQPQHF
TGTGCCAGCAGCGCGACGGACAGGGGGCTCAGCAATCAGCCCCAGCATTTT
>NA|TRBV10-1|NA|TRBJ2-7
CASSEWGDSNEQYF
TGCGCCAGCAGTGAGTGGGGGGATTCCAACGAGCAGTACTTC
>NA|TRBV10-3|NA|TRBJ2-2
CAISESTDRNTGELFF
TGTGCCATCAGTGAGTCGACTGACAGAAACACCGGGGAGCTGTTTTTT
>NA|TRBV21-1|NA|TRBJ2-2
CASSKVRQVARLELFF
TGTGCCAGCAGCAAAGTCCGGCAGGTCGCCCGGTTGGAGCTGTTTTTT